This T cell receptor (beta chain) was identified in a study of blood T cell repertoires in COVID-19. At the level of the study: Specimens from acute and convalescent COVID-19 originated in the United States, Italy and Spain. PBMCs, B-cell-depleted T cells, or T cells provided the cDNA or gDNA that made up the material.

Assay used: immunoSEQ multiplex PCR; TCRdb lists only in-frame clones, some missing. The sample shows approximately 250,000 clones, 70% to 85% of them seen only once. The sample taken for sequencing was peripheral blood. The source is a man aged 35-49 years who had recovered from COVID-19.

Here the CDR3 DNA reads TGTGCCAGCAGCTTAGGACTAGCGGGAGTGGAGCAGTTCTTC. It is translated as CASSLGLAGVEQFF. V gene TRBV11-2 combines with J gene TRBJ2-1; 12 bases agree with TRBD2. Trimming cost V 1 base and J 10 bases; bases outside gene matches: 2. The CDR3 covers 14 residues. Germline CDR1 is SGHAT and CDR2 is FQNNGV.